These 26 T cell receptor beta chains share one sample of origin, sequenced in a study of shared clonotypes between healthy human individuals (dated by TCRdb to between 2020 and 2021). Library preparation was by the immunoSEQ multiplex PCR assay. TCRdb re-hosts the immuneACCESS table, in-frame sequences only. Its copies lack some clones; in the studies checked, an unresolved V gene accounts for under half of them, and the cause for the rest is not known. The table for this sample lists more than 1 million clones; approximately 80% of them were counted only once. The top ten clones comprise approximately 0.56% of the sample. Sequencing was done on a sample of memory CD4+ T cells from PBMCs. The sample's cell subset or site label, in plain terms: CD45RA-negative fraction. Source of these receptors: a man in his late teens or twenties in good health. Some clones in this sample may be carry-over from other donors' samples.

The chain combines TRBV5-6 with TRBJ2-3, with unresolved D. Trimming removed 4 bases from V and 6 bases from J, with 12 bases in between. The germline V gene has CDR1 SGHDT and CDR2 YYEEEE. CDR3 length equals 13 residues. The CDR3 is CASSPTAGDTQYF. The CDR3 DNA reads TGTGCCAGCAGCCCGACCGCTGGTGATACGCAGTATTTT. The full variable domain, with the rest looked up from reference TRBV5-6 and TRBJ2-3, is DAGVTQSPTHLIKTRGQQVTLRCSPKSGHDTVSWYQQALGQGPQFIFQYYEEEERQRGNFPDRFSGHQFPNYSSELNVNALLLGDSALYLCASSPTAGDTQYFGPGTRLTVL.

V and J are TRBV5-1 and TRBJ2-1; perhaps TRBD2 as D (5 bases). The V and J ends lost 5 bases and 8 bases respectively, with 20 bases between them. The V gene's germline CDR1 is SGHRS and CDR2 YFSETQ. The CDR3 runs 15 residues. The CDR3 sequence: CASSHEGPTMDEQFF. For the CDR3, the DNA is TGCGCCAGCAGTCACGAGGGCCCTACAATGGATGAGCAGTTCTTC.

The chain joins TRBV7-9 to TRBJ1-2, with a weak D call TRBD1 (6 bases). CDR1 is SEHNR, CDR2 FQNEAQ, per germline (reference sequence). Trimming shortened V by 3 bases and J by 3 bases, and 17 bases separated the two germline ends. The CDR3 extends over 16 amino acids. CDR3 protein: CASSFRGGQRDYGYTF. The CDR3 coding sequence is TGTGCCAGCAGCTTTCGAGGGGGGCAAAGGGACTATGGCTACACCTTC.

The chain recombines TRBV29-1 with TRBJ2-1; the D gene could be TRBD1 or TRBD2 (5 bases each). CDR1 is SQVTM, CDR2 ANQGSEA, per germline. This CDR3 contains 13 residues. Trimming removed 7 bases at V and 4 bases at J, with 14 bases between. Here the CDR3 DNA reads TGCAGCGCCGGGACGGACCCTTACAATGAGCAGTTCTTC. It encodes CSAGTDPYNEQFF.

As regards this clone: A single base is all that separates this from a far larger clone, so a read error is likely. This sequence joins TRBV29-1 and TRBJ1-2; D not resolved. Germline CDR1 and CDR2: SQVTM and ANQGSEA. This CDR3 spans 11 amino acids. Trimming stripped 7 bases from V and 2 bases from J, with 8 bases between. The CDR3 DNA follows: TGCAGCGGGTCCTCAAACTATGGCTACACCTTC. The encoded protein is CSGSSNYGYTF.

The gene calls are TRBV7-3 and TRBJ2-5; 11 bases align to TRBD2. Germline CDR1 is SGHTA and CDR2 is FQGTGA. The CDR3 spans 14 residues. Trimming cost V 5 bases and J 7 bases; bases outside gene matches: 6. CDR3 coding DNA: TGTGCCAGCAGCCCCGGGACTAGCGGCGGGACCCAGTACTTC. Residues: CASSPGTSGGTQYF.

This chain uses TRBV7-2 with TRBJ1-1; D remains unclear. The V and J ends lost 1 base and 1 base respectively, with 10 bases between them. Germline V gene lookup returns CDR1 SGHTA and CDR2 FQGNSA. CDR3 length equals 15 residues. The CDR3: CASSLVDTTNTEAFF. In DNA, the CDR3 is TGTGCCAGCAGCTTAGTTGACACAACGAACACTGAAGCTTTCTTT.

This clone was detected only once. Other DNA sequences in this specimen translate into the identical CDR3. V usage is TRBV20-1 and J usage is TRBJ2-3; TRBD1 or TRBD2 may be the D gene (5 bases each). The length of the CDR3 is 11 residues. Trimming removed 6 bases from V and 9 bases from J, with 13 bases in between. Germline CDR1 reads DFQATT; CDR2 reads SNEGSKA (reference sequence). Here the CDR3 reads CSALPRDTQYF. Here the CDR3 DNA reads TGCAGTGCCCTACCTCGGGACACGCAGTATTTT.

Notes on this clone: This sample includes further DNA sequences coding for the same CDR3. The chain has TRBV5-4 and TRBJ2-5, with TRBD2 identical over 15 bases. The CDR3 sequence is 16 residues long. The germline CDR1 and CDR2 sequences are SGHNT and YYREEE (reference sequence). V shed 4 bases and J 5 bases; nucleotides not matched to a gene: 6. The CDR3 loop is CASSPRTSGRGETQYF. The CDR3 DNA reads as TGTGCCAGCAGCCCCCGGACTAGCGGGAGGGGGGAGACCCAGTACTTC.

This clone showed up many times. The gene calls are TRBV7-8 and TRBJ2-7; 7 positions match TRBD1. In germline, CDR1 is SGHVS, CDR2 FQNEAQ. CDR3 size: 15 residues. V lost 2 bases, J lost 3 bases, and 7 bases stayed unmatched. CDR3 sequence: CASSLNSDRNYEQYF. DNA of the CDR3: TGTGCCAGCAGCTTAAATTCGGACAGGAACTACGAGCAGTACTTC.

This clone appeared a few times. CDR3 sequence (DNA): TGTGCCAGCAGTAGGACAGGCTTCACTGAAGCTTTCTTT. Protein sequence: CASSRTGFTEAFF. This sequence joins TRBV27 and TRBJ1-1; the match to TRBD1 covers 7 bases. The CDR3 totals 13 residues. Losses at the gene ends were 5 bases for V and 4 bases for J; bases not matched to a gene: 4. Germline V gives CDR1 MNHEY, CDR2 SMNVEV (reference sequence).

The sample holds a few counts of this clone. The V call is TRBV14, the J call TRBJ1-4, with 9 bases fitting TRBD1. This CDR3 has 14 amino acids. Germline V gives CDR1 SGHDN, CDR2 FVKESK. V trimming: 4 bases; J trimming: 6 bases; junction bases outside the gene matches: 3. For the CDR3, the DNA is TGTGCCAGCAGCCGACAGGGGGTGTATGAAAAACTGTTTTTT. Amino acid sequence: CASSRQGVYEKLFF.

The chain combines TRBV5-1 with TRBJ2-2; D assignment may be TRBD1 or TRBD2 (6 bases each). Germline V gene sequence: CDR1 SGHRS, CDR2 YFSETQ. V was clipped by 0 bases and J by 7 bases, with 16 bases between them. The CDR3 totals 16 residues. The CDR3 sequence: CASSLGISGASGELFF. As DNA, the CDR3 is TGCGCCAGCAGCTTGGGAATTTCGGGGGCGAGCGGGGAGCTGTTTTTT.

The rearrangement links TRBV9 to TRBJ1-3, with no clear D. CDR1 is SGDLS and CDR2 is YYNGEE in the germline V gene. Trimming cost V 8 bases and J 3 bases, with 6 bases left between them. The CDR3 contains 11 residues. CDR3 sequence reads: CASTGGNTIYF. The CDR3 bases are TGTGCCAGTACTGGTGGAAACACCATATATTTT.

The chain has TRBV2 and TRBJ1-5, with TRBD1 matching over 11 bases. Germline CDR1 is SNHLY and CDR2 is FYNNEI. Unmatched junction bases numbered 8, after V lost 4 bases and J lost 9 bases. This CDR3 is built from 15 residues. The CDR3 sequence is CASSAGQGGILPQHF. CDR3 nucleotides: TGTGCCAGCAGTGCGGGACAGGGGGGCATTCTGCCCCAGCATTTT.

This sequence joins TRBV30 and TRBJ1-5, with D maybe TRBD1 (5 bases). CDR1 and CDR2 (germline): GTSNPN, SVGIG (reference sequence). V lost 2 bases and J 2 bases, leaving 10 bases between the germline ends. This CDR3 contains 14 residues. CDR3 sequence: CAWSKLQGNQPQHF. DNA for the CDR3: TGTGCCTGGAGTAAGTTACAGGGCAATCAGCCCCAGCATTTT.

There are a few counts of this clone. The rearrangement joins TRBV19 to TRBJ1-2; 8 bases line up with TRBD1. The germline gives CDR1 LNHDA, CDR2 SQIVND (reference sequence). The trim removed 3 bases at V and 5 bases at J, leaving 11 bases unmatched. CDR3 length equals 16 residues. CDR3 DNA sequence: TGTGCCAGTAGTATTCGCAGGACAGGGTTTTTTTATGGCTACACCTTC. It codes for CASSIRRTGFFYGYTF. Full variable domain (outside the CDR3, taken from reference TRBV19 and TRBJ1-2): DGGITQSPKYLFRKEGQNVTLSCEQNLNHDAMYWYRQDPGQGLRLIYYSQIVNDFQKGDIAEGYSVSREKKESFPLTVTSAQKNPTAFYLCASSIRRTGFFYGYTFGSGTRLTVV.

The CDR3 protein is CASTAGGLSGYTF. CDR3 bases: TGTGCCAGCACCGCGGGGGGGCTCTCGGGCTACACCTTC. This sequence joins TRBV9 and TRBJ1-2, with D perhaps TRBD1 (6 bases). This CDR3 contains 13 residues. Germline V gives CDR1 SGDLS, CDR2 YYNGEE. V lost 6 bases to trimming and J lost 8 bases, with 17 bases between them.

V and J are TRBV6-1 and TRBJ2-7, with 11 bases lining up with TRBD1. The V gene end was trimmed by 4 bases and the J gene end by 3 bases; junction bases not matched to a gene: 5. Germline assignment: CDR1 MNHNS and CDR2 SASEGT. The length of the CDR3 is 15 residues. CDR3 amino acids: CASSGTGGKFYEQYF. The DNA of the CDR3 is TGTGCCAGCAGTGGGACAGGGGGCAAATTCTACGAGCAGTACTTC.

This clone was seen just once. The J gene is TRBJ1-2, the V gene TRBV19, with 8 bases identical to TRBD1. CDR3 size: 15 residues. V shed 8 bases, J shed 2 bases, and the junction held 10 bases outside the gene matches. Germline lookup yields CDR1 LNHDA and CDR2 SQIVND (reference sequence). This CDR3 reads CASWFGQGRNYGYTF. DNA for the CDR3: TGTGCCAGTTGGTTTGGACAGGGAAGAAACTATGGCTACACCTTC. Based on the CDR3 plus reference TRBV19 and TRBJ1-2, the full variable domain is DGGITQSPKYLFRKEGQNVTLSCEQNLNHDAMYWYRQDPGQGLRLIYYSQIVNDFQKGDIAEGYSVSREKKESFPLTVTSAQKNPTAFYLCASWFGQGRNYGYTFGSGTRLTVV.

The rearrangement uses TRBV4-2 and TRBJ2-7; TRBD1 matches 7 bases. J gave up 7 bases and V 1 base, and 13 bases lay outside the gene matches. This CDR3 comprises 16 residues. The germline V gene encodes CDR1 LGHNA and CDR2 YNFKEQ. The CDR3 here is CASSQVTRLTGWEQYF. CDR3 bases: TGTGCCAGCAGCCAAGTCACCAGGCTGACAGGGTGGGAGCAGTACTTC.

This clone has only one observation. This rearrangement joins TRBV4-1 to TRBJ2-4; tentatively, D is TRBD1 (5 bases). The germline gives CDR1 MGHRA, CDR2 YSYEKL. The CDR3 sequence is 17 residues long. V shed 1 base and J shed 1 base, with 14 bases lying between them. The CDR3 DNA reads TGCGCCAGCAGCCAAGTGGGTCTAGGGGATGCCAAAAACATTCAGTACTTC. Amino acids: CASSQVGLGDAKNIQYF.

The CDR3 is CASKKRERYEQFF. The CDR3 DNA sequence: TGTGCCAGCAAGAAAAGGGAGAGGTATGAGCAGTTCTTC. The genes are TRBV7-2 and TRBJ2-1, with D possibly TRBD2 on 5 matching bases. Germline CDR1 and CDR2: SGHTA and FQGNSA. This CDR3 region has 13 residues. The V and J ends lost 7 bases and 8 bases respectively, with 15 bases between them.

This clone came up a few times. The chain is built from TRBV6-6 and TRBJ1-5; 7 bases fit TRBD1. V was pared by 7 bases and J by 9 bases, with 6 bases of the junction left unmatched. This CDR3 spans 12 amino acids. Germline lookup yields CDR1 MNHNY and CDR2 SVGAGI (reference sequence). This CDR3 reads CASNTGVWPQHF. For the CDR3, the DNA is TGTGCCAGCAACACAGGGGTGTGGCCCCAGCATTTT.

The CDR3 coding sequence is TGTGCCAGCAGCCTCCTAGCGGGAGGGCCGAAGGCAGATACGCAGTATTTT. Its protein is CASSLLAGGPKADTQYF. The V and J genes are TRBV7-9 and TRBJ2-3, with 12 bases fitting TRBD2. Germline CDR1 is SEHNR and CDR2 is FQNEAQ (reference sequence). This CDR3 contains 17 residues. V shed 5 bases, J shed 4 bases, and the junction held 10 bases outside the gene matches.

This chain links TRBV5-1 with TRBJ2-3; 7 bases line up with TRBD2. Germline assignment: CDR1 SGHRS and CDR2 YFSETQ. Losses at the gene ends were 5 bases for V and 2 bases for J; bases not matched to a gene: 11. The CDR3 covers 16 residues. The CDR3 region has the DNA TGCGCCAGCAGTATTGGTTCTAGCGGACTCACAGATACGCAGTATTTT. Amino acids: CASSIGSSGLTDTQYF.